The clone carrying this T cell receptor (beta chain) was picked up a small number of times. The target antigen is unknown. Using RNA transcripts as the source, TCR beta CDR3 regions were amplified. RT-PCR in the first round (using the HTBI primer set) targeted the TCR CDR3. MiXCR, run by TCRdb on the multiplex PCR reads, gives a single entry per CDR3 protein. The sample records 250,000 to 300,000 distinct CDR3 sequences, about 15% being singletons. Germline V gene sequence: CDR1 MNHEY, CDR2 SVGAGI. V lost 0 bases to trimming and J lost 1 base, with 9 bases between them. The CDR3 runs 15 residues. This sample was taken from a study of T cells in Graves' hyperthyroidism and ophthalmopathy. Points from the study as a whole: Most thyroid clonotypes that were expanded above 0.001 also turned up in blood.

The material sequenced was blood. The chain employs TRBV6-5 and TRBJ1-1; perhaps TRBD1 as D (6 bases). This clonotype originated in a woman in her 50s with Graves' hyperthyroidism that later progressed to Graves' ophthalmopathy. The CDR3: CASSYSRGSNTEAFF. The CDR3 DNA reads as TGTGCCAGCAGTTACTCCAGGGGCTCGAACACTGAAGCTTTCTTT.